Detailed here is one TCR beta chain. Profiled with immunoSEQ multiplex PCR; TCRdb holds only in-frame clones, not every one. The sample holds about 190,000 clones; just over 90% are singletons and the top ten take over 0.85%. Trimming removed 4 bases from V and 6 bases from J, with 16 bases in between. This CDR3 contains 14 residues. CDR1 is MDHEN, CDR2 SYDVKM, per germline. These data are taken from a study of T cell responses to AZD1222 COVID-19 vaccine. Sequenced here: peripheral blood, sampled on day 0 of AZD1222 vaccination. This chain connects TRBV28 to TRBJ2-7; TRBD1 might be the D (6 bases). The clonotype originates from an adult in good health. CDR3 sequence (DNA): TGTGCCAGCAGTTACGCCCAAGGGGGACGCGAGCAGTACTTC. Its translation: CASSYAQGGREQYF. Full variable domain (remainder filled in from reference TRBV28 and TRBJ2-7): DVKVTQSSRYLVKRTGEKVFLECVQDMDHENMFWYRQDPGLGLRLIYFSYDVKMKEKGDIPEGYSVSREKKERFSLILESASTNQTSMYLCASSYAQGGREQYFGPGTRLTVT.